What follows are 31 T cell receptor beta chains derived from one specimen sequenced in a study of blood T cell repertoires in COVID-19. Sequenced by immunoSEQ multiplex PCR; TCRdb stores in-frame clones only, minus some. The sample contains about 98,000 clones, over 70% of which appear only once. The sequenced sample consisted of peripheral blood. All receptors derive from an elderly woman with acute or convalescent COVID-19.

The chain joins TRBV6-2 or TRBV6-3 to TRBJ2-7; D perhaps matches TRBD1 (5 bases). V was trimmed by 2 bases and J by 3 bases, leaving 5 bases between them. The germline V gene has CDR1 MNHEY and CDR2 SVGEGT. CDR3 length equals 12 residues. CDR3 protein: CASSYTGYEQYV. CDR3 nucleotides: TGTGCCAGCAGTTACACAGGCTACGAGCAGTACGTC.

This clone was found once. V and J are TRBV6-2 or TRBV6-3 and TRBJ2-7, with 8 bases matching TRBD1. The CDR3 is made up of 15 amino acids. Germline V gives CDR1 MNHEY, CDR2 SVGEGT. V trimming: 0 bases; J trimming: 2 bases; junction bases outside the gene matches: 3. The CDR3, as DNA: TGTGCCAGCAGTTACTCGGGGACAGGCCCCTACGAGCAGTACGTC. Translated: CASSYSGTGPYEQYV.

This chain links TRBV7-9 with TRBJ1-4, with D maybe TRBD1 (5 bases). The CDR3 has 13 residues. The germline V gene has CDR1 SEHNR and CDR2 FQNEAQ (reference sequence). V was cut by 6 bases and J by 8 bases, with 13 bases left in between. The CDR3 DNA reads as TGTGCCAGCAGGCAGGGACTCCGGGAAAAACTGTTTTTT. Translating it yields CASRQGLREKLFF.

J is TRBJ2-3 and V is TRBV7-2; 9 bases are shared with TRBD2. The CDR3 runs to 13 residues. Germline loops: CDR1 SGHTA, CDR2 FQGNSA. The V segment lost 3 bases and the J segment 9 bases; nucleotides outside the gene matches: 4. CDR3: CASSFLAGRTQYF. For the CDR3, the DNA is TGTGCCAGCAGCTTCCTAGCGGGGAGGACGCAGTATTTT.

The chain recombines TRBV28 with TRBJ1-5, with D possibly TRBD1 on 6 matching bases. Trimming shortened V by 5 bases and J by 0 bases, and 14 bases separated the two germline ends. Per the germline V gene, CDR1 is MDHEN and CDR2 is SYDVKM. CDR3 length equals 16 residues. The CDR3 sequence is CASSQARQDSNQPQHF. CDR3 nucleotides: TGTGCCAGCAGTCAAGCTCGACAGGATAGCAATCAGCCCCAGCATTTT.

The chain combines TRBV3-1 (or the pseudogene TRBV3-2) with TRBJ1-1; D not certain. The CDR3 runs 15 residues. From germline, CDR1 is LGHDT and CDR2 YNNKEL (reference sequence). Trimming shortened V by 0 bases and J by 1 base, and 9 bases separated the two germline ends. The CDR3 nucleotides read TGTGCCAGCAGCCAAGAGGGGAGGGCGAACACTGAAGCTTTCTTT. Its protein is CASSQEGRANTEAFF.

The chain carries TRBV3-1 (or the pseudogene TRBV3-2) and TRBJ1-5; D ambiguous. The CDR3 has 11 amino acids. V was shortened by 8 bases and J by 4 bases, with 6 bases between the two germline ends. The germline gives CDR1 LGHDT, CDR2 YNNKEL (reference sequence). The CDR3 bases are TGTGCCAGCGGGCCTAATCAGCCCCAGCATTTT. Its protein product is CASGPNQPQHF.

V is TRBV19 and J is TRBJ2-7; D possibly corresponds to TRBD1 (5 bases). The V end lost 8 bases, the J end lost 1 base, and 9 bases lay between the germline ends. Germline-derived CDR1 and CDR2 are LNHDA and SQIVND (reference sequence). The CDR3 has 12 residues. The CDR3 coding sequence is TGTGCCAGTGTGGACACTTCCTACGAGCAGTACGTC. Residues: CASVDTSYEQYV.

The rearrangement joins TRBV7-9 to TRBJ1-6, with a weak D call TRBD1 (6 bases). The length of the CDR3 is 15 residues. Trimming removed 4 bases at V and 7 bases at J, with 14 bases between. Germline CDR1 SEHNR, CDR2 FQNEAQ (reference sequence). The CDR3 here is CASSSLGQTNSPLHF. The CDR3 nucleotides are TGTGCCAGCAGCTCTCTAGGACAGACGAATTCACCCCTCCACTTT.

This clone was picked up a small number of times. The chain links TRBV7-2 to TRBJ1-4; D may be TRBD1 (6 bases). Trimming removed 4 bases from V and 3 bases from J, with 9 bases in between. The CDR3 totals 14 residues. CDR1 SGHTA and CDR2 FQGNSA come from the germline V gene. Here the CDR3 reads CASSSGVANEKLFF. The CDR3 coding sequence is TGTGCCAGCAGCTCAGGGGTAGCTAATGAAAAACTGTTTTTT.

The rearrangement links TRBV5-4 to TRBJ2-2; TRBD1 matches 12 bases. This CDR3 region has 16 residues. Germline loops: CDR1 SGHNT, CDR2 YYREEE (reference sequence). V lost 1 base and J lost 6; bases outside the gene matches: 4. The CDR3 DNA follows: TGTGCCAGCAGCTTGATGGGACAGGGGGCGGCCGGGGAGCTGTTTTTT. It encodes CASSLMGQGAAGELFF.

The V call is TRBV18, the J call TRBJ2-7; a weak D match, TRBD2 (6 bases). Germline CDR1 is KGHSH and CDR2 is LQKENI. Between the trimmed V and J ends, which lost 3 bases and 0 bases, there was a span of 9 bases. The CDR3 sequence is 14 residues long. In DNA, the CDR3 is TGTGCCAGCTCACCGACTAGTTACTCCTACGAGCAGTACTTC. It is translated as CASSPTSYSYEQYF.

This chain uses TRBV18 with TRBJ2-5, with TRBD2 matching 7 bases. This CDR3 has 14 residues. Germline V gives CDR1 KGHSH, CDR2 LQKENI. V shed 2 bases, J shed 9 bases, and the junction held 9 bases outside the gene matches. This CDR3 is CASSPTSGEGAQYF. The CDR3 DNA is TGTGCCAGCTCACCAACCTCCGGGGAGGGTGCCCAGTACTTC.

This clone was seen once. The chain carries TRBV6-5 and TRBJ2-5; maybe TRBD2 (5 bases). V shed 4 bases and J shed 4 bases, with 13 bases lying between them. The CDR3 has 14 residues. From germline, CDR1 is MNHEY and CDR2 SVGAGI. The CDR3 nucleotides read TGTGCCAGCAGTTCCCGGCTGGGGAGAGAGACCCAGTACTTC. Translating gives CASSSRLGRETQYF.

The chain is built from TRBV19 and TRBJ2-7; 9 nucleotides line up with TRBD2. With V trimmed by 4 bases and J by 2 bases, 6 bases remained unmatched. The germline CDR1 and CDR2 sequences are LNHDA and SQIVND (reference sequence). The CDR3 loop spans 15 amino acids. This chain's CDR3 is CASSTGTSNPYEQYV. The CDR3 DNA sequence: TGTGCCAGTAGTACAGGGACTAGCAACCCCTACGAGCAGTACGTC.

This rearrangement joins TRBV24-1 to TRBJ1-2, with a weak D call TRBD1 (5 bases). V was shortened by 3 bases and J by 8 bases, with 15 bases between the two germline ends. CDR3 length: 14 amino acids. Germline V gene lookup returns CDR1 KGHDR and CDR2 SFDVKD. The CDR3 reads CATSDTKSGWGYTF. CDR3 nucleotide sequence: TGTGCCACCAGTGATACCAAGTCAGGGTGGGGCTACACCTTC.

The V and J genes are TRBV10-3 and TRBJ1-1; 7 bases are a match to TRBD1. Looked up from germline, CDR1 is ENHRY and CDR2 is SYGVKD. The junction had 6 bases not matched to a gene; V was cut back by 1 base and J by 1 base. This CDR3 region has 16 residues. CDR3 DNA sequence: TGTGCCATCAGTGAGTTTACAGGGGACGGGAACACTGAAGCTTTCTTT. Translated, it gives CAISEFTGDGNTEAFF.

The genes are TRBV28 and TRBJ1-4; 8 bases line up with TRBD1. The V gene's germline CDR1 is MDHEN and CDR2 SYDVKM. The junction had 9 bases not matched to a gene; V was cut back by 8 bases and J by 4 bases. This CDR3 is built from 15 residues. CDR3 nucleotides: TGTGCCAGCGGGTGGAGGGACAGGCTTAATGAAAAACTGTTTTTT. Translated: CASGWRDRLNEKLFF. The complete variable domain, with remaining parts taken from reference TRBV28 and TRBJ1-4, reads DVKVTQSSRYLVKRTGEKVFLECVQDMDHENMFWYRQDPGLGLRLIYFSYDVKMKEKGDIPEGYSVSREKKERFSLILESASTNQTSMYLCASGWRDRLNEKLFFGSGTQLSVL.

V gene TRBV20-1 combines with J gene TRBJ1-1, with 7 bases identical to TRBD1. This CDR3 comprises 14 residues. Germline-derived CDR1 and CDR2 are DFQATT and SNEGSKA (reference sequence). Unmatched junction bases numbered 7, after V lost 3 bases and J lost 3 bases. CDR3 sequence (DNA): TGCAGTGCTAGTCGAGGGGACAGTGACACTGAAGCTTTCTTT. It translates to CSASRGDSDTEAFF.

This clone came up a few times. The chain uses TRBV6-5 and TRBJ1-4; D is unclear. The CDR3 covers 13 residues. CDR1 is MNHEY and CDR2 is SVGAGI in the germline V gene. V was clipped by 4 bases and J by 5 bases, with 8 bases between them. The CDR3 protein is CASSSTHNEKLFF. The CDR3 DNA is TGTGCCAGCAGTTCCACACACAATGAAAAACTGTTTTTT.

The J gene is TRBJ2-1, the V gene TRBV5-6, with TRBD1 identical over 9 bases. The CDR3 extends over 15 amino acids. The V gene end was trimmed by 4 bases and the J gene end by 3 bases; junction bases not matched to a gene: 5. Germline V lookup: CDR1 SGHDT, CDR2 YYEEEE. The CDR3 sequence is CASSTTGGNYNEQFF. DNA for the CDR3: TGTGCCAGCAGCACGACAGGGGGGAACTACAATGAGCAGTTCTTC.

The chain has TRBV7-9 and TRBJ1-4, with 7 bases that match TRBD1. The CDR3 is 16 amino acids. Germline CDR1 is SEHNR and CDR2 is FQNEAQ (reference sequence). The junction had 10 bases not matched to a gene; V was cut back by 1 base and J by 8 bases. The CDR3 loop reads CASSLDGGQKREKLFF. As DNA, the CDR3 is TGTGCCAGCAGCTTAGACGGGGGACAGAAGAGGGAAAAACTGTTTTTT.

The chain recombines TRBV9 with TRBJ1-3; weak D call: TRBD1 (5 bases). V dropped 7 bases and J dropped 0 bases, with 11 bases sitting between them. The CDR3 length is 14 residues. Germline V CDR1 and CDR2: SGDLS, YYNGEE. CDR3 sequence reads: CASARGSSGNTIYF. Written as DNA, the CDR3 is TGTGCCAGCGCTCGGGGGAGCTCTGGAAACACCATATATTTT.

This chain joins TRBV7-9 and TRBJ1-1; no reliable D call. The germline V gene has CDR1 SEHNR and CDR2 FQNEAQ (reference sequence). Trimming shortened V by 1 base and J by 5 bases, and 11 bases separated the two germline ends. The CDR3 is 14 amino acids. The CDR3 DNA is TGTGCCAGCAGCTTAGGGGAGGGTCGGACTGAAGCTTTCTTT. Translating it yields CASSLGEGRTEAFF.

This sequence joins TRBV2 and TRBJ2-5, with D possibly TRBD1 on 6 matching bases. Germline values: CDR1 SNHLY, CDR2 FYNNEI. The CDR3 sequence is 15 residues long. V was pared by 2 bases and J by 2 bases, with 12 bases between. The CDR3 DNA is TGTGCCAGCAGTGAAAGGACAGTCGGTCAAGAGACCCAGTACTTC. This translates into CASSERTVGQETQYF. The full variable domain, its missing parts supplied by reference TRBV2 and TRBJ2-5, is EPEVTQTPSHQVTQMGQEVILRCVPISNHLYFYWYRQILGQKVEFLVSFYNNEISEKSEIFDDQFSVERPDGSNFTLKIRSTKLEDSAMYFCASSERTVGQETQYFGPGTRLLVL.

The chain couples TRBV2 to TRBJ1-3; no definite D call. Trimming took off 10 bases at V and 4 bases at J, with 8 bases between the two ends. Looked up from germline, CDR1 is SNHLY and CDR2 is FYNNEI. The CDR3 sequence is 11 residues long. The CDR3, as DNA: TGTGCCACCTTAGAGGGAAACACCATATATTTT. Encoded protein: CATLEGNTIYF.

The CDR3: CASSVLAETQYF. Here the CDR3 DNA reads TGCGCCAGCAGCGTGCTGGCAGAGACCCAGTACTTC. The V call is TRBV23-1, the J call TRBJ2-5; D is unclear. TRBV23-1 is an ORF for which the function is uncertain. CDR3 length: 12 amino acids. The germline V and J ends were trimmed by 6 bases and 4 bases, with 9 bases remaining between them.

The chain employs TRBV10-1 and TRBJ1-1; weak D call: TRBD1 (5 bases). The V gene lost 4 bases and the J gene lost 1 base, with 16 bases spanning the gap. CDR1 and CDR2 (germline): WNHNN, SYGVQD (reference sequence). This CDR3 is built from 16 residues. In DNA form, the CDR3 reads TGCGCCAGCAGTGGGATCGGTACAGGATCGAACACTGAAGCTTTCTTT. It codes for CASSGIGTGSNTEAFF.

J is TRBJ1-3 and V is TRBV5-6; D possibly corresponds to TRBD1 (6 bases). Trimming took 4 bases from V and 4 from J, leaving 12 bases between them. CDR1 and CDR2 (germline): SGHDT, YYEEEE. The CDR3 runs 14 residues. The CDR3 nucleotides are TGTGCCAGCAGCCCGACAGGAGCGGGAAACACCATATATTTT. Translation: CASSPTGAGNTIYF.

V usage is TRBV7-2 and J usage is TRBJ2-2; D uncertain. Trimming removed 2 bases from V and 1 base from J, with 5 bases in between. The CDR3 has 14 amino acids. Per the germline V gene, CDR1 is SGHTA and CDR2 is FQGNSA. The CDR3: CASSLLVNTGELFF. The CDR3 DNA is TGTGCCAGCAGCTTACTCGTGAACACCGGGGAGCTGTTTTTT.

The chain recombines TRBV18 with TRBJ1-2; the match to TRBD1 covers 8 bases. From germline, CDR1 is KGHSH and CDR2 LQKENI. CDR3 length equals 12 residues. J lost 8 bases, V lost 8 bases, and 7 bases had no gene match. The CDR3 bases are TGTGCCAGCCAGACAGGGGAGAAGGGCTACACCTTC. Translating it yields CASQTGEKGYTF.